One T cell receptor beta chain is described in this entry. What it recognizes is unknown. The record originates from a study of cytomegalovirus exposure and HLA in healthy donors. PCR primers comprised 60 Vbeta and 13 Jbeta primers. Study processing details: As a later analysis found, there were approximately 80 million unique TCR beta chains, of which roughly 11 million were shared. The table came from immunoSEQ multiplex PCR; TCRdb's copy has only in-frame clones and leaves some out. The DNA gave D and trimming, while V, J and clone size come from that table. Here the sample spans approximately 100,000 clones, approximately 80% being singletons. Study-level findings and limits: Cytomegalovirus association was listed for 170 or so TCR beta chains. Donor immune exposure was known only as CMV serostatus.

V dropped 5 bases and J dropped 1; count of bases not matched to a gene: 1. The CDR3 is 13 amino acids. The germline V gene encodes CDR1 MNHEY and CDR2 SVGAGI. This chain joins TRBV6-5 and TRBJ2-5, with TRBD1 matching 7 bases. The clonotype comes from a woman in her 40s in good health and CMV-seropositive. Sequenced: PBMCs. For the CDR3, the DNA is TGTGCCAGCAGTGGGACAGTCCAAGAGACCCAGTACTTC. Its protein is CASSGTVQETQYF.